Below, 30 T cell receptor beta chains from the same sample are listed, as sequenced in a study of T-cell memory formation after mild COVID-19 (dated by TCRdb to about 2021). Library generation was performed with 5' RACE. TCRdb records Illumina NovaSeq 6000 as the sequencer. Starting from the raw public reads, TCRdb applied fastp trimming at Q25, assembled clones with MiXCR and retained in-frame beta chains. Every entry covers one CDR3 protein and lists the most common genes and DNA from its rows. This sample gives roughly 350,000 distinct CDR3 sequences in total; approximately 27% of them show up just once. The ten largest make up around an eighth of the sample. The source material was PBMCs or a T cell subset sorted from them (not recorded which). The receptor set was obtained from an adult woman who had mild COVID-19 (a few samples of this study predate the infection). The sample titles of this study are shuffled in the database, so cell type and time point are left out; the donor was told from shared clones.

This chain connects TRBV10-3 to TRBJ2-7, with 7 bases identical to TRBD2. The V and J ends lost 10 bases and 6 bases, in that order; junction bases with no gene match: 9. The CDR3 has 12 residues. The germline CDR1 and CDR2 sequences are ENHRY and SYGVKD. The CDR3 sequence: CATNQPSGEQYF. CDR3 nucleotides: TGTGCCACAAACCAGCCTAGCGGCGAGCAGTACTTC.

This clonotype has a handful of counts. The rearrangement joins TRBV5-1 to TRBJ2-4, with D tentatively TRBD1 or TRBD2 (5 bases each). Germline-derived CDR1 and CDR2 are SGHRS and YFSETQ. The CDR3 loop spans 16 amino acids. Trimming took off 0 bases at V and 0 bases at J, with 10 bases between the two ends. Written as DNA, the CDR3 is TGCGCCAGCAGCTTGGTGGGGGAGTTAGCCAAAAACATTCAGTACTTC. It codes for CASSLVGELAKNIQYF.

The gene calls are TRBV5-1 and TRBJ1-2, with D possibly matching TRBD1 (6 bases). The CDR3 loop spans 15 amino acids. Trimming removed 4 bases from V and 4 bases from J, with 17 bases in between. Germline V CDR1 and CDR2: SGHRS, YFSETQ. CDR3 sequence reads: CASSPGSGEGYGYTF. DNA for the CDR3: TGCGCCAGCAGCCCGGGGTCAGGGGAAGGCTATGGCTACACCTTC. The complete variable domain, with remaining parts taken from reference TRBV5-1 and TRBJ1-2, reads KAGVTQTPRYLIKTRGQQVTLSCSPISGHRSVSWYQQTPGQGLQFLFEYFSETQRNKGNFPGRFSGRQFSNSRSEMNVSTLELGDSALYLCASSPGSGEGYGYTFGSGTRLTVV.

The CDR3, as DNA: TGTGCCAGCAGCCAAGGCGGGTTCACAGATACGCAGTATTTT. Residues: CASSQGGFTDTQYF. The chain carries TRBV3-1 and TRBJ2-3, with D possibly TRBD2 on 5 matching bases. V dropped 1 base and J dropped 2 bases, with 7 bases sitting between them. This CDR3 contains 14 residues. Germline lookup yields CDR1 LGHDT and CDR2 YNNKEL (reference sequence).

The chain has TRBV11-2 and TRBJ2-3; D is ambiguous. The germline gives CDR1 SGHAT, CDR2 FQNNGV. This CDR3 contains 13 residues. The V end was cut by 7 bases, the J end by 2 bases, with 10 bases between. This chain's CDR3 is CASNMDYTDTQYF. The CDR3 DNA reads as TGTGCCAGCAATATGGATTACACAGATACGCAGTATTTT.

J is TRBJ2-3 and V is TRBV7-9; D remains ambiguous. This CDR3 is built from 14 residues. V lost 4 bases to trimming and J lost 5 bases, with 13 bases between them. The V gene's germline CDR1 is SEHNR and CDR2 FQNEAQ (reference sequence). The CDR3 coding sequence is TGTGCCAGCAGCTCAACGAAGGACGGAGATACGCAGTATTTT. Its translation is CASSSTKDGDTQYF.

This clonotype was detected a few times. The CDR3: CASSLRTGASFYEQYF. CDR3 DNA sequence: TGCGCCAGCAGCTTGCGAACGGGAGCCTCATTCTACGAGCAGTACTTC. This rearrangement joins TRBV5-1 to TRBJ2-7; a possible D gene is TRBD2 (6 bases). Trimming stripped 1 base from V and 3 bases from J, with 17 bases between. Germline CDR1 SGHRS, CDR2 YFSETQ. There are 16 residues in the CDR3.

The gene calls are TRBV6-6 and TRBJ1-2, with a tentative D call TRBD1 (5 bases). Germline V lookup: CDR1 MNHNY, CDR2 SVGAGI (reference sequence). The ends were cut back, 5 bases at V and 7 bases at J, with 23 bases in the middle. This CDR3 comprises 16 residues. CDR3 protein: CASSKQSRGTLGGYTF. CDR3 bases: TGTGCCAGCAGTAAACAATCCCGGGGGACGCTGGGTGGCTACACCTTC.

CDR3 residues: CAWRVPSGSSPYNEQFF. In nucleotides, the CDR3 is TGTGCCTGGAGAGTGCCTAGCGGGAGCTCACCCTACAATGAGCAGTTCTTC. The J gene is TRBJ2-1, the V gene TRBV30; 10 positions agree with TRBD2. The length of the CDR3 is 17 residues. With 3 bases clipped from V and 2 bases from J, the junction kept 10 bases outside the gene matches. Germline CDR1 is GTSNPN and CDR2 is SVGIG (reference sequence). The whole variable domain, remainder taken from reference TRBV30 and TRBJ2-1, is SQTIHQWPATLVQPVGSPLSLECTVEGTSNPNLYWYRQAAGRGLQLLFYSVGIGQISSEVPQNLSASRPQDRQFILSSKKLLLSDSGFYLCAWRVPSGSSPYNEQFFGPGTRLTVL.

V is TRBV6-5 and J is TRBJ2-1; 7 bases map to TRBD2. J was trimmed by 5 bases and V by 7 bases; bases with no gene match: 8. Germline V gene data show CDR1 as MNHEY and CDR2 as SVGAGI. CDR3 length: 14 residues. CDR3 DNA sequence: TGTGCCAGCACCGCGAAGGGAGGGGACAATGAGCAGTTCTTC. Its translation: CASTAKGGDNEQFF.

This rearrangement joins TRBV5-4 to TRBJ2-7, with 8 bases aligning to TRBD1. After removal of 4 bases from V and 5 bases from J, the junction contained 5 bases not matched to a gene. CDR1 and CDR2 from the germline V gene are SGHNT and YYREEE (reference sequence). The CDR3 runs 13 residues. As DNA, the CDR3 is TGTGCCAGCAGCCAGGACAGGGTCAACGAGCAGTACTTC. Protein product: CASSQDRVNEQYF.

In the case of this clonotype: One end of the junction does not line up with germline, which may come from a read error. This chain connects TRBV12-3 or TRBV12-4 to TRBJ2-1, with 11 bases matching TRBD2. This CDR3 comprises 15 residues. The DNA for the CDR3 is TGTGCCAGCGGCAAACTAGCGGGGGCATACAGTGAGCAGTTCTTC. Translated: CASGKLAGAYSEQFF.

This chain connects TRBV20-1 to TRBJ2-1, with TRBD2 matching 8 bases. Per germline, CDR1 DFQATT and CDR2 SNEGSKA (reference sequence). The trim removed 4 bases at V and 5 bases at J, leaving 7 bases unmatched. The CDR3 consists of 14 residues. Written as DNA, the CDR3 is TGCAGTGCTAAGGGGGTAGCGGGAAACAATGAGCAGTTCTTC. Amino acid sequence: CSAKGVAGNNEQFF.

The V gene is TRBV6-5, the J gene TRBJ2-3, with a possible D match to TRBD2 (5 bases). Trimming pared 2 bases from V and 2 bases from J, leaving 8 bases between. The CDR3 consists of 14 residues. In germline, CDR1 is MNHEY, CDR2 SVGAGI. The CDR3 DNA sequence: TGTGCCAGCAGTTACAGTGACTACACAGATACGCAGTATTTT. Translating gives CASSYSDYTDTQYF.

This clonotype showed up just a few times. V gene TRBV24-1 combines with J gene TRBJ2-3; 11 bases line up with TRBD2. Germline CDR1 and CDR2: KGHDR and SFDVKD. This CDR3 has 17 residues. The junction had 7 bases not matched to a gene; V was cut back by 4 bases and J by 2 bases. CDR3 DNA: TGTGCCACCAGTGACCCCCCACTAGCGGGGGACACAGATACGCAGTATTTT. It yields the protein CATSDPPLAGDTDTQYF.

The J gene is TRBJ1-6, the V gene TRBV7-6; 7 bases are shared with TRBD1. Germline V gene data show CDR1 as SGHVS and CDR2 as FNYEAQ. V lost 5 bases to trimming and J lost 10 bases; unmatched junction nucleotides: 8. This CDR3 contains 14 residues. For the CDR3, the DNA is TGTGCCAGCAGCGCTACAGGGGAATCCTCACCCCTCCACTTT. Translating gives CASSATGESSPLHF.

The count of this clonotype is one. This rearrangement joins TRBV20-1 to TRBJ1-1; tentatively, D is TRBD1 (5 bases). V lost 3 bases and J lost 1, with 9 bases in between. The CDR3 runs to 13 residues. CDR1 and CDR2 (germline): DFQATT, SNEGSKA (reference sequence). The CDR3 coding sequence is TGCAGTGCTAGGGTGACAGCGAACACTGAAGCTTTCTTT. Its translation: CSARVTANTEAFF.

The sample holds many counts of this clonotype. J is TRBJ1-1 and V is TRBV6-5; no definite D call. Trimming took off 8 bases at V and 3 bases at J, with 13 bases between the two ends. The CDR3 loop spans 13 amino acids. Germline V gene lookup returns CDR1 MNHEY and CDR2 SVGAGI. Here the CDR3 reads CASSLGGDTEAFF. For the CDR3, the DNA is TGTGCCAGCTCCCTAGGCGGTGACACTGAAGCTTTCTTT.

The chain carries TRBV5-1 and TRBJ2-1; 12 positions match TRBD2. The CDR3 length is 16 residues. The trim removed 5 bases at V and 7 bases at J, leaving 10 bases unmatched. CDR1 SGHRS and CDR2 YFSETQ come from the germline V gene. This CDR3 is CASSSGLAGTGNEQFF. CDR3 sequence (DNA): TGCGCCAGCAGTTCCGGACTAGCGGGGACGGGGAATGAGCAGTTCTTC.

The V and J genes are TRBV9 and TRBJ2-7; 9 nucleotides match TRBD1. This CDR3 comprises 15 residues. The germline CDR1 and CDR2 sequences are SGDLS and YYNGEE. Germline trimming cut 0 bases from V and 4 bases from J; bases unmatched to any gene: 5. CDR3 residues: CASSVAFGTGYEQYF. The DNA of the CDR3 is TGTGCCAGCAGCGTAGCTTTCGGGACAGGGTACGAGCAGTACTTC.

The J gene is TRBJ2-7, the V gene TRBV12-3 or TRBV12-4; the match to TRBD1 covers 8 bases. This CDR3 spans 14 amino acids. V shed 7 bases and J 4 bases; nucleotides not matched to a gene: 9. This CDR3 is CASTSAYRGYEQYF. CDR3 in DNA: TGTGCCAGCACCTCAGCCTACAGGGGGTACGAGCAGTACTTC.

This chain links TRBV12-5 with TRBJ1-1, with 8 bases lining up with TRBD1. J lost 4 bases, V lost 0 bases, and 4 bases had no gene match. The CDR3 runs to 15 residues. Per the germline V gene, CDR1 is LGHNT and CDR2 is FRNRAP. CDR3 region: CASGLVQGASTEAFF. CDR3 in DNA: TGTGCTAGTGGTTTGGTTCAGGGGGCGAGCACTGAAGCTTTCTTT.

This clonotype was seen more than once but under ten times. This chain connects TRBV6-5 to TRBJ2-7; unclear D gene. CDR1 is MNHEY and CDR2 is SVGAGI in the germline V gene. CDR3 size: 14 residues. V lost 2 bases, J lost 2 bases, and 10 bases lay in between. Here the CDR3 DNA reads TGTGCCAGCAGTTACGGTCCAGGAGCCTACGAGCAGTACTTC. It specifies CASSYGPGAYEQYF.

This clonotype was found many times. This sequence joins TRBV2 and TRBJ2-6; a possible D gene is TRBD2 (7 bases). CDR1 is SNHLY and CDR2 is FYNNEI in the germline V gene. The CDR3 contains 16 residues. Trimming removed 3 bases at V and 2 bases at J, with 11 bases between. In DNA form, the CDR3 reads TGTGCCAGCAGTGAGGGGGGGCTTACTGGGGCCAACGTCCTGACTTTC. Translated: CASSEGGLTGANVLTF.

The chain joins TRBV3-1 to TRBJ2-2; 7 nucleotides line up with TRBD1. V lost 3 bases and J lost 5; bases outside the gene matches: 12. CDR1 is LGHDT and CDR2 is YNNKEL in the germline V gene (reference sequence). This CDR3 comprises 17 residues. The CDR3 protein is CASSHFTGVPGTGELFF. The CDR3, as DNA: TGTGCCAGCAGCCATTTCACAGGGGTCCCGGGGACCGGGGAGCTGTTTTTT. The variable domain in full, completed from reference TRBV3-1 and TRBJ2-2, reads DTAVSQTPKYLVTQMGNDKSIKCEQNLGHDTMYWYKQDSKKFLKIMFSYNNKELIINETVPNRFSPKSPDKAHLNLHINSLELGDSAVYFCASSHFTGVPGTGELFFGEGSRLTVL.

The chain uses TRBV7-2 and TRBJ1-2; a weak D match, TRBD1 (5 bases). Germline CDR1 and CDR2: SGHTA and FQGNSA. The V and J ends lost 1 base and 8 bases respectively, with 20 bases between them. The CDR3 covers 16 residues. The CDR3 spells CASSLEGAALGKGYTF. CDR3 nucleotides: TGTGCCAGCAGCTTAGAAGGGGCTGCTCTAGGGAAGGGCTACACCTTC. Based on the CDR3 plus reference TRBV7-2 and TRBJ1-2, the full variable domain is GAGVSQSPSNKVTEKGKDVELRCDPISGHTALYWYRQSLGQGLEFLIYFQGNSAPDKSGLPSDRFSAERTGGSVSTLTIQRTQQEDSAVYLCASSLEGAALGKGYTFGSGTRLTVV.

In DNA, the CDR3 is TGTGCCAGCAGGCCAGGGGGCCAGAACTATGGCTACACCTTC. Translating it yields CASRPGGQNYGYTF. The gene calls are TRBV7-3 and TRBJ1-2, with 8 nucleotides matching TRBD1. V shed 6 bases and J 2 bases; nucleotides not matched to a gene: 5. Germline V gives CDR1 SGHTA, CDR2 FQGTGA. The CDR3 sequence is 14 residues long.

In this sample, this clonotype turned up many times. V usage is TRBV20-1 and J usage is TRBJ2-7; D perhaps matches TRBD2 (5 bases). The CDR3 loop spans 13 amino acids. V lost 1 base and J lost 0, with 7 bases in between. Germline V gene lookup returns CDR1 DFQATT and CDR2 SNEGSKA (reference sequence). CDR3 in amino acids: CSARGLTSYEQYF. In DNA, the CDR3 is TGCAGTGCTAGAGGACTAACCTCCTACGAGCAGTACTTC.

This clonotype was detected many times. V usage is TRBV29-1 and J usage is TRBJ2-7, with TRBD1 matching 8 bases. The CDR3 consists of 13 residues. Germline V gene data show CDR1 as SQVTM and CDR2 as ANQGSEA. V shed 4 bases and J 6 bases; nucleotides not matched to a gene: 8. The CDR3 is CSVVEDRVVEQYF. CDR3 in DNA: TGCAGCGTTGTTGAGGACAGGGTCGTCGAGCAGTACTTC.

The CDR3 loop reads CASSVEQGEYNEQFF. CDR3 nucleotides: TGTGCCAGCAGCGTAGAACAGGGGGAATACAATGAGCAGTTCTTC. The rearrangement joins TRBV9 to TRBJ2-1; TRBD1 agrees at 8 bases. Germline V gene lookup returns CDR1 SGDLS and CDR2 YYNGEE. Trimming took 0 bases from V and 4 from J; bases not matched to a gene: 3. The CDR3 consists of 15 residues.